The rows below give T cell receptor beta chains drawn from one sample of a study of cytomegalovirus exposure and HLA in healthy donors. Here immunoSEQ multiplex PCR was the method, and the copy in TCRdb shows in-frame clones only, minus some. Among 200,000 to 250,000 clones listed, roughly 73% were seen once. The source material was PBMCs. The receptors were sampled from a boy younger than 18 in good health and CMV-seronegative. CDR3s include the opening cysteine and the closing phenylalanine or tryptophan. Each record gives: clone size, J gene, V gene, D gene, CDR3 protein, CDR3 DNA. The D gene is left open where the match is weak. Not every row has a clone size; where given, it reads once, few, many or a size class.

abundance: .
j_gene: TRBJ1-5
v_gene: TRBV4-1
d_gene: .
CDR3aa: CASSQGRATRPDQPQHF
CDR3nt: TGCGCCAGCAGCCAAGGGAGAGCCACACGACCCGATCAGCCCCAGCATTTT

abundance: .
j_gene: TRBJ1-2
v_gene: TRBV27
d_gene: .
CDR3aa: CASSPPGHSGYTF
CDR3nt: TGTGCCAGCAGTCCCCCGGGACATAGTGGCTACACCTTC

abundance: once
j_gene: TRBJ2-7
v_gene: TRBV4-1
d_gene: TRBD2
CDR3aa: CASSQEALAGDYEQYF
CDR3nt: TGCGCCAGCAGCCAAGAGGCACTAGCGGGAGACTACGAGCAGTACTTC

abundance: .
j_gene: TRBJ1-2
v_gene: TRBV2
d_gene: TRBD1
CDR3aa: CASRVDRGLGYGYTF
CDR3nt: TGTGCCAGCAGGGTTGACAGGGGGCTAGGCTATGGCTACACCTTC

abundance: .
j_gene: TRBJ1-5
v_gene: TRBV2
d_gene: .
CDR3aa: CASSYGRDQPQHF
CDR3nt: TGTGCCAGCAGTTATGGCAGGGATCAGCCCCAGCATTTT

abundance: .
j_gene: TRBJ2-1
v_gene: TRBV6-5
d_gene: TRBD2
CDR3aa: CASRLLAGLDEQFF
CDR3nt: TGTGCCAGCAGGTTGCTAGCGGGATTAGATGAGCAGTTCTTC

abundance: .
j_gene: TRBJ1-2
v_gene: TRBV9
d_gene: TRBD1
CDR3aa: CASSGTGGDYGYTF
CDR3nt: TGTGCCAGCAGCGGTACAGGGGGCGACTATGGCTACACCTTC

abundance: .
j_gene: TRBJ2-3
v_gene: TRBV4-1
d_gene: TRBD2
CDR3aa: CASSQGLAGGPLDTQYF
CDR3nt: TGCGCCAGCAGCCAAGGGCTAGCGGGGGGGCCGTTAGATACGCAGTATTTT

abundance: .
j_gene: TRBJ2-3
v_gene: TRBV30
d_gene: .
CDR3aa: CAWRLIAVRTGTQYF
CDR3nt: TGTGCCTGGAGGCTAATAGCGGTTCGTACGGGTACGCAGTATTTT

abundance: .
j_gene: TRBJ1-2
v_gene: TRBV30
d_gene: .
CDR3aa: CAWSLRASDYGYTF
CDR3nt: TGTGCCTGGAGTTTGAGGGCTAGTGACTATGGCTACACCTTC

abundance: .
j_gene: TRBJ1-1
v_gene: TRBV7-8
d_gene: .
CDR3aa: CASRSPGGFGTEAFF
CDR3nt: TGTGCCAGCAGATCACCGGGGGGTTTTGGGACTGAAGCTTTCTTT

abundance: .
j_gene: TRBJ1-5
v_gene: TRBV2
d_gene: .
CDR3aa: CASREGLSNQPQHF
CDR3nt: TGTGCCAGCAGGGAAGGACTGAGCAATCAGCCCCAGCATTTT

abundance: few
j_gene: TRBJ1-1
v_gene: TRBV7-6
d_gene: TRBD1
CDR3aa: CASSIGTGNTEAFF
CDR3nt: TGTGCCAGCAGCATAGGGACAGGGAACACTGAAGCTTTCTTT

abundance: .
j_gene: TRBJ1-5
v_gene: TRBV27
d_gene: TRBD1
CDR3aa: CASRTGASNQPQHF
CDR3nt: TGTGCCAGCAGAACAGGGGCCAGCAATCAGCCCCAGCATTTT

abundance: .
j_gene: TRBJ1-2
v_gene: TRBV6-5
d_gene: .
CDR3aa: CASSYLSGTGYTF
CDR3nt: TGTGCCAGCAGTTACTTAAGCGGCACGGGCTACACCTTC

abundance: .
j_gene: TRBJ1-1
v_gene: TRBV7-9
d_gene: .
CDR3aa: CASSLDLGSNTEAFF
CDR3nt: TGTGCCAGCAGCTTAGATCTAGGTAGTAACACTGAAGCTTTCTTT

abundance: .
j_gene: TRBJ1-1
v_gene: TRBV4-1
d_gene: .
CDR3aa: CASSQDLGSEAFF
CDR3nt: TGCGCCAGCAGCCAAGATCTTGGCTCTGAAGCTTTCTTT

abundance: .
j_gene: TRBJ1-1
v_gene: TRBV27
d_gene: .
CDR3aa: CASSFPGAEAFF
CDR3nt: TGTGCCAGCAGTTTCCCAGGGGCTGAAGCTTTCTTT

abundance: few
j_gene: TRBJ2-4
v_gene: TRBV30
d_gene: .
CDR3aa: CAWSGQAGYGKNIQYF
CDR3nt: TGTGCCTGGAGTGGTCAAGCGGGCTACGGCAAAAACATTCAGTACTTC

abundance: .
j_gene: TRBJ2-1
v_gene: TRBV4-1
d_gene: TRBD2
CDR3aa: CASSNIAGGMDEQFF
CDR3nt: TGCGCCAGCAGCAATATAGCGGGGGGGATGGATGAGCAGTTCTTC

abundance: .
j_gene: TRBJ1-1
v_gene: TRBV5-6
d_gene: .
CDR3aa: CASSFFRRTEAFF
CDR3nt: TGTGCCAGCAGCTTTTTTCGGAGGACTGAAGCTTTCTTT

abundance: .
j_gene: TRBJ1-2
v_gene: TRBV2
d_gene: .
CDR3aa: CASSRDTTNYGYTF
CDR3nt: TGTGCCAGCAGCCGGGACACTACTAACTATGGCTACACCTTC

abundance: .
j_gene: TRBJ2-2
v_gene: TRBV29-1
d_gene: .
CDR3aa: CSVDIRGTNTGELFF
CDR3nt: TGCAGCGTAGATATCAGGGGAACGAACACCGGGGAGCTGTTTTTT

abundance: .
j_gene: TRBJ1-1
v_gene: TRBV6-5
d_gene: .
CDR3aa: CASRAETEAFF
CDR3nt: TGTGCCAGCAGGGCGGAGACTGAAGCTTTCTTT

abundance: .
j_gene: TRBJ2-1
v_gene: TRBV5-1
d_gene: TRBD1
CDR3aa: CASSPPETGFDEQFF
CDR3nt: TGCGCCAGCAGCCCCCCGGAGACAGGGTTCGATGAGCAGTTCTTC

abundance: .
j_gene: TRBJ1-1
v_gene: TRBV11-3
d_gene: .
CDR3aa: CASSFPSTPNTEAFF
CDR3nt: TGTGCCAGCAGCTTTCCATCCACTCCGAACACTGAAGCTTTCTTT

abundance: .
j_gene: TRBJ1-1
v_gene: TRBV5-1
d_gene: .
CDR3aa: CASSPTTGNTEAFF
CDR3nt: TGCGCCAGCAGTCCGACGACGGGAAACACTGAAGCTTTCTTT

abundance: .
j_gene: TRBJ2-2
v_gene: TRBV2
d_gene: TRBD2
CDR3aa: CASSEHSGSAGELFF
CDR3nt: TGTGCCAGCAGTGAACATAGCGGGAGTGCCGGGGAGCTGTTTTTT

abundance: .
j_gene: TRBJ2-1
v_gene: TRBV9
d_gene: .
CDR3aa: CASSVVPQTRSSYNEQFF
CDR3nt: TGTGCCAGCAGCGTAGTTCCCCAGACTAGGAGCTCCTACAATGAGCAGTTCTTC

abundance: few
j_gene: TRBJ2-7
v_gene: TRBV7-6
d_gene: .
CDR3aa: CASSPDSRGYEQYF
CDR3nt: TGTGCCAGCAGCCCGGACTCGCGAGGCTACGAGCAGTACTTC

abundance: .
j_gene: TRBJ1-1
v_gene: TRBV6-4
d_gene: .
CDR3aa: CASRPSGVGNTEAFF
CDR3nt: TGTGCCAGCAGGCCGTCCGGGGTAGGTAACACTGAAGCTTTCTTT

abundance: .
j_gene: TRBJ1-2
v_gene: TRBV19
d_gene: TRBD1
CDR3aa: CATKDRGRNGYTF
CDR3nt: TGTGCCACTAAGGACAGGGGGCGGAATGGCTACACCTTC

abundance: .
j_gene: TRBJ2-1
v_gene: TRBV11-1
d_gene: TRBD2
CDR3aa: CASMIEGLANNEQFF
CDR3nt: TGTGCCAGCATGATTGAAGGACTAGCCAACAATGAGCAGTTCTTC

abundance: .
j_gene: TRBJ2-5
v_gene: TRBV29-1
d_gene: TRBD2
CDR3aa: CSVAPLAGGRETQYF
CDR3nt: TGCAGCGTGGCCCCTCTGGCGGGAGGGCGGGAGACCCAGTACTTC

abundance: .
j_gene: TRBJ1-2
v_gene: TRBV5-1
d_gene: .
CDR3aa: CASSLGYRLEGYTF
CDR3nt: TGCGCCAGCAGCTTGGGGTACAGATTGGAAGGCTACACCTTC

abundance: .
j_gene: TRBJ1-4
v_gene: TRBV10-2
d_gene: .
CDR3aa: CASKGVGTNEKLFF
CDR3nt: TGCGCCAGCAAAGGGGTAGGAACTAATGAAAAACTGTTTTTT

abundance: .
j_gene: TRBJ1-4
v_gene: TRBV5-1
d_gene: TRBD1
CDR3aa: CASSLVARQGNEKLFF
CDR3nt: TGCGCCAGCAGCTTGGTAGCGAGACAGGGCAATGAAAAACTGTTTTTT

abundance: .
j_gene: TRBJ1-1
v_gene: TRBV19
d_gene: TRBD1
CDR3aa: CASSIMGQGATEAFF
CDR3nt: TGTGCCAGTAGTATAATGGGACAGGGGGCCACTGAAGCTTTCTTT

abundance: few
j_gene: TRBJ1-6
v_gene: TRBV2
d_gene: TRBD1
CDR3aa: CASSETRGNSPLHF
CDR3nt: TGTGCCAGCAGTGAAACCAGGGGGAATTCACCCCTCCACTTT

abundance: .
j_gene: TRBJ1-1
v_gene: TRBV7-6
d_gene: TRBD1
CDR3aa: CASSLAGQGTEAFF
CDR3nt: TGTGCCAGCAGCTTAGCCGGACAGGGAACTGAAGCTTTCTTT

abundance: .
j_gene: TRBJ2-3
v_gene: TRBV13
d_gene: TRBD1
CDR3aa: CASGQGLRTDTQYF
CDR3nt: TGTGCCAGCGGACAGGGACTCCGCACAGATACGCAGTATTTT

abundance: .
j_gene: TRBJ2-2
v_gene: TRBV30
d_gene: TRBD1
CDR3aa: CAWIGPRQGEVAHTGELFF
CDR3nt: TGTGCCTGGATAGGACCGAGACAGGGGGAGGTTGCCCACACCGGGGAGCTGTTTTTT

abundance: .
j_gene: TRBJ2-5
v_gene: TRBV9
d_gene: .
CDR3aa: CASSVVFDQETQYF
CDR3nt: TGTGCCAGCAGCGTAGTCTTTGACCAAGAGACCCAGTACTTC

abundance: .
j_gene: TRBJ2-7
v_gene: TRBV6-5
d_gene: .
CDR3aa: CASSSPGLTYEQYF
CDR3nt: TGTGCCAGCAGTTCCCCAGGTCTCACCTACGAGCAGTACTTC

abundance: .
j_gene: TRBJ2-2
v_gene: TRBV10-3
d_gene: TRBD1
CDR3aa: CAISPTGSNTGELFF
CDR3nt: TGTGCCATCAGCCCGACAGGGTCGAACACCGGGGAGCTGTTTTTT

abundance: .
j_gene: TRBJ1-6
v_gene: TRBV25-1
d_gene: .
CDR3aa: CASGGSPLHF
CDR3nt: TGTGCCAGCGGCGGGTCACCCCTCCACTTT

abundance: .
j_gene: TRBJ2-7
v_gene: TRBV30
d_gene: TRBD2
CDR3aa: CAWTRGARGEQYF
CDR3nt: TGTGCCTGGACGCGGGGGGCAAGGGGCGAGCAGTACTTC

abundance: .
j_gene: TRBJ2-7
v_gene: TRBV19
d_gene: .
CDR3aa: CASSIGTDYEQYF
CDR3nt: TGTGCCAGTAGTATAGGAACAGACTACGAGCAGTACTTC

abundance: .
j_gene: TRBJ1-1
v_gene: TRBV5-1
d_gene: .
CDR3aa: CASSAQGRTEAFF
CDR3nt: TGCGCCAGCAGCGCCCAGGGGAGAACTGAAGCTTTCTTT

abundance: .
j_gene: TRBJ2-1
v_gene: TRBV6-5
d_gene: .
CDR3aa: CASSPSGTEQFF
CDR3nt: TGTGCCAGCAGTCCCTCGGGGACAGAGCAGTTCTTC

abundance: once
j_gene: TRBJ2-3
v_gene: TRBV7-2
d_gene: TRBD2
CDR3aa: CASSSGTSGRRTQYF
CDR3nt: TGTGCCAGCAGCTCCGGGACTAGCGGGAGAAGAACGCAGTATTTT